Shown below are 13 T cell receptor beta chains from a single sample sequenced in a study of T cell repertoires in cytomegalovirus infection. Their cognate antigens are unknown. MiXCR was run by TCRdb on the reads, yielding one entry per CDR3 protein. The table records about 830,000 distinct CDR3 sequences, about 31% of them present only once. This specimen was cultured CD8+ T cells from PBMCs, taken from culture after CMV antigen stimulation. The receptors were sampled from a human donor in good health (CMV status not recorded). Some clones in this sample may be carry-over from other donors' samples.

This clonotype has at least ten counts. The chain employs TRBV6-5 and TRBJ1-1, with D unclear. V lost 5 bases to trimming and J lost 6 bases, with 10 bases between them. CDR1 and CDR2 from the germline V gene are MNHEY and SVGAGI. The CDR3 covers 12 residues. As DNA, the CDR3 is TGTGCCAGCAGTAATCTGGGTGCTGAAGCTTTCTTT. Residues: CASSNLGAEAFF.

This clonotype has at least ten counts. The J gene is TRBJ2-1, the V gene TRBV7-8, with D perhaps TRBD2 (6 bases). The germline CDR1 and CDR2 sequences are SGHVS and FQNEAQ. The CDR3 totals 15 residues. Trimming took 5 bases from V and 6 from J, leaving 17 bases between them. The CDR3 here is CASSQPGQGGNEQFF. Here the CDR3 DNA reads TGTGCCAGCAGCCAGCCTGGGCAGGGAGGCAATGAGCAGTTCTTC.

This clonotype was counted once. The chain carries TRBV5-1 and TRBJ1-6, with unresolved D. Germline CDR1 SGHRS, CDR2 YFSETQ. The ends were cut back, 0 bases at V and 7 bases at J, with 11 bases in the middle. This CDR3 is built from 15 residues. Written as DNA, the CDR3 is TGCGCCAGCAGCTTGGAGTGGACGGAAAATTCACCCCTCCACTTT. Translating gives CASSLEWTENSPLHF. Drawing the rest from reference TRBV5-1 and TRBJ1-6, the complete variable domain is KAGVTQTPRYLIKTRGQQVTLSCSPISGHRSVSWYQQTPGQGLQFLFEYFSETQRNKGNFPGRFSGRQFSNSRSEMNVSTLELGDSALYLCASSLEWTENSPLHFGNGTRLTVT.

The CDR3, as DNA: TGTGCCACCAGCAGCGGGGGGGCTTTTGGCACAGATACGCAGTATTTT. It is translated as CATSSGGAFGTDTQYF. The chain employs TRBV15 and TRBJ2-3, with 8 bases that match TRBD2. The germline V gene encodes CDR1 LNHNV and CDR2 YYDKDF (reference sequence). The junction had 6 bases not matched to a gene; V was cut back by 3 bases and J by 1 base. The CDR3 consists of 16 residues. Full variable domain (missing parts from reference TRBV15 and TRBJ2-3): DAMVIQNPRYQVTQFGKPVTLSCSQTLNHNVMYWYQQKSSQAPKLLFHYYDKDFNNEADTPDNFQSRRPNTSFCFLDIRSPGLGDTAMYLCATSSGGAFGTDTQYFGPGTRLTVL.

The chain's CDR3 is CASTPGGGNTEAFF. The CDR3 DNA is TGTGCCAGCACCCCGGGGGGCGGGAACACTGAAGCTTTCTTT. V gene TRBV5-6 combines with J gene TRBJ1-1; weak D call: TRBD1 (6 bases). This CDR3 contains 14 residues. The V end was cut by 6 bases, the J end by 1 base, with 13 bases between. Germline CDR1 and CDR2: SGHDT and YYEEEE.

This rearrangement joins TRBV20-1 to TRBJ1-2; no definite D call. CDR1 is DFQATT, CDR2 SNEGSKA, per germline (reference sequence). Trimming removed 2 bases at V and 5 bases at J, with 15 bases between. CDR3 length: 14 residues. Here the CDR3 DNA reads TGCAGTGCTAGATCCCGGACGGATTATTATGGCTACACCTTC. Translating it yields CSARSRTDYYGYTF.

In its sample, this clonotype was seen many times. This chain joins TRBV5-6 and TRBJ1-2; maybe TRBD1 (5 bases). The V end was cut by 6 bases, the J end by 4 bases, with 16 bases between. Germline values: CDR1 SGHDT, CDR2 YYEEEE. The CDR3 has 14 amino acids. The CDR3 nucleotides read TGTGCCAGCACTCAGGTTGGGGGATTCTATGGCTACACCTTC. Its protein product is CASTQVGGFYGYTF.

This clonotype has just a few counts. CDR3 in DNA: TGTGCCAGCACCTTCAGGGGGCGGGAGACCCAGTACTTC. Protein: CASTFRGRETQYF. J is TRBJ2-5 and V is TRBV6-6; 8 bases align to TRBD1. The CDR3 contains 13 residues. From germline, CDR1 is MNHNY and CDR2 SVGAGI (reference sequence). After removal of 7 bases from V and 5 bases from J, the junction contained 6 bases not matched to a gene.

This clonotype was seen a handful of times. The rearrangement joins TRBV15 to TRBJ1-1, with no clear D. Trimming shortened V by 0 bases and J by 1 base, and 6 bases separated the two germline ends. This CDR3 has 14 residues. CDR1 LNHNV and CDR2 YYDKDF come from the germline V gene (reference sequence). The DNA for the CDR3 is TGTGCCACCAGCAGAGATCGACGGAACACTGAAGCTTTCTTT. Amino acid sequence: CATSRDRRNTEAFF.

There are many counts of this clonotype. The genes are TRBV7-6 and TRBJ2-2; perhaps TRBD2 as D (6 bases). The CDR3 has 15 amino acids. Germline V gene sequence: CDR1 SGHVS, CDR2 FNYEAQ. Between the trimmed V and J ends, which lost 5 bases and 5 bases, there was a span of 15 bases. This CDR3 is CASSPLALGTGELFF. The CDR3 DNA follows: TGTGCCAGCAGCCCGCTAGCGTTGGGGACCGGGGAGCTGTTTTTT.

As DNA, the CDR3 is TGTGCCACAACGGCTAGCGGGGGGCCTCAAGAGACCCAGTACTTC. It translates to CATTASGGPQETQYF. The chain couples TRBV14 to TRBJ2-5, with TRBD2 matching over 11 bases. In germline, CDR1 is SGHDN, CDR2 FVKESK. CDR3 length: 15 amino acids. With V trimmed by 10 bases and J by 2 bases, 9 bases remained unmatched. Full variable domain (remainder filled in from reference TRBV14 and TRBJ2-5): EAGVTQFPSHSVIEKGQTVTLRCDPISGHDNLYWYRRVMGKEIKFLLHFVKESKQDESGMPNNRFLAERTGGTYSTLKVQPAELEDSGVYFCATTASGGPQETQYFGPGTRLLVL.

The chain carries TRBV20-1 and TRBJ1-1; unclear D gene. The CDR3 consists of 15 residues. CDR1 is DFQATT, CDR2 SNEGSKA, per germline (reference sequence). V was cut by 0 bases and J by 1 base, with 12 bases left in between. The CDR3, as DNA: TGCAGTGCTAGAGATTTTCGGTCAGGGAACACTGAAGCTTTCTTT. Translation: CSARDFRSGNTEAFF.

This clonotype has just a few counts. The chain couples TRBV13 to TRBJ2-3; 8 nucleotides agree with TRBD2. V dropped 3 bases and J dropped 4; count of bases not matched to a gene: 9. Germline V lookup: CDR1 PRHDT, CDR2 FYEKMQ (reference sequence). The length of the CDR3 is 16 residues. CDR3 protein: CASSFHSGERADTQYF. The CDR3 DNA reads TGTGCCAGCAGCTTTCATAGCGGGGAAAGGGCAGATACGCAGTATTTT.